Given below is one TCR beta chain in context. Its antigen is not known. This sample was taken from a study of shared clonotypes between healthy human individuals. Study observations and caveats: Clonotypes not shared had lower generation probabilities than those common to all four donors. Naive CD4 clonotypes were shared across a handful of donors at about 5.3%.

Naivety among CD8 cells was defined by CD45RO negativity and positive CCR7 selection, thereby excluding terminally differentiated effector memory CD45RA+ cells. Germline CDR1 is SEHNR and CDR2 is FQNEAQ (reference sequence). V was cut by 4 bases and J by 0 bases, with 15 bases left in between. This CDR3 has 16 residues. Generated by immunoSEQ multiplex PCR, the TCRdb table keeps only in-frame clones and is missing some. The profile shows approximately 840,000 clones, roughly 96% of them singletons. What was sequenced was naive CD8+ T cells sorted from blood. This chain joins TRBV7-9 and TRBJ1-2, with D possibly TRBD1 on 6 matching bases. This clonotype was sampled from a man between 25 and 39 years old in good health. The CDR3 loop reads CASSSPDRVANYGYTF. The DNA for the CDR3 is TGTGCCAGCAGCTCCCCGGACAGAGTAGCTAACTATGGCTACACCTTC.